This T cell receptor (beta chain) was recovered during a study of cytomegalovirus exposure and HLA in healthy donors (dated by TCRdb to the late 2010s). Regarding the study in general: An earlier analysis of fewer than 750 of the donors reported approximately 300 Gb of sequence data and 117 million unique TCR beta sequences obtained from roughly 180 million T cells. Across about 380 genotyped donors of the cohort, an average of about 250,000 unique TCR beta nucleotide sequences per donor were sequenced, and roughly a sixth of those sequences were non-productive. Genome-wide SNP genotypes for about 60% of the roughly 670 donors were used in a later genetic analysis, which treated that subset as a discovery cohort. The study profiled the T cell repertoires of around 700 subjects by immunosequencing and related them to cytomegalovirus serostatus. Donor age, sex, ethnicity and CMV serostatus were compiled together with the repertoire data. To predict cytomegalovirus infection status, the study combined high-throughput TCR immunosequencing, statistical association of individual TCRs with disease status, and machine learning. Class I and class II HLA loci were covered by the typing at four-digit resolution. Every repertoire in the discovery cohort had been generated on one and the same sequencing platform. The later analysis used no new phenotypic data to find candidate immune exposures, relying instead on TCR beta sequences and their occurrence across donors. An earlier analysis of nearly 600 of the donors applied high-throughput TCR beta sequencing to assess whether each TCR beta V gene segment acted as functional or pseudogenic. Of the approximately 400 genotyped donors, 70% to 90% were placed in the genetic ancestry cluster associated with self-reported Caucasian donors. The study aimed to test whether cataloging public T cell receptors could reveal signatures of past pathogen exposure. A later analysis re-examined previously published TCR beta repertoires from 600 to 700 donors and added high-resolution HLA genotyping to investigate patterns of TCR occurrence. Typing coverage varied by locus: roughly 620-640 donors for A, B, C, DRB1 and DQB1; approximately 500 for DQA1; around 570 for DPA1; more than 450 for DPB1. Besides the first cohort of roughly 700 subjects, a separate validation cohort made up of 95 to 150 different subjects was used. A handful of DR-DQ haplotypes were treated as single units for association and clustering because of strong linkage in the cohort. About 300 gigabases of sequencing data and tens of millions of unique TCR sequences were included in an early release covering 500 to 750 HLA-typed donors. The investigation overall reported the following: Most TCR sequences were observed very rarely across donors, whereas some public TCRs were present in many individuals. A later analysis associated approximately 17,000 TCR beta sequences with specific HLA alleles at a false discovery rate of 0.05. According to the authors, the approach could potentially be generalized to other disease states and immunological phenotypes. Compared with the approximately 600-donor mean, donors in an Asian-associated ancestry cluster had fewer N-insertions in productive TCRs, according to a later genetic analysis. The 87-base-pair reads could not distinguish some IMGT-functional V segments, including TRBV6-2 and TRBV6-3, so those segments were excluded. In the study, some 180 TCR beta chains were listed as associated with cytomegalovirus. The cohort was sequenced for TCR beta chains only, and without alpha or paired-chain data the features that could be detected were limited. Because some donors lacked HLA typing at each locus, the association tests relied only on the typed subset. According to a later analysis, parvovirus B19, influenza, CMV and Epstein-Barr virus appeared linked to several top co-occurrence clusters. In vitro tests confirmed that three of the cytomegalovirus-associated TCR beta chains recognize cytomegalovirus antigens. The sequencing pipeline was judged likely to have produced a cluster of highly shared sequence variants as a technical artifact. Sequencing depth was assumed to be roughly uniform across donors in the presence/absence analyses, though that assumption may not hold. A further reported finding was that TCR beta sequences accurately predicted the HLA-A and HLA-B alleles for most subjects in the first cohort. For the cohort, immune exposure information was limited to CMV serostatus. Linkage disequilibrium might explain the correlated functional status among segregating V segments, but an unknown experimental factor could not be excluded. According to a later analysis, TCR association rates differed among HLA loci, with DRB1 alleles showing the most associated TCRs and HLA-C alleles showing the fewest. In both the original and validation cohorts, the classifier was reported to diagnose cytomegalovirus status with high specificity and sensitivity. Because counts were too low, 15 to 20 rarely observed V segments, including chromosome 9 orphons, were excluded from the earlier analysis of around 590 of the donors. When HLA alleles, especially DR and DQ, strongly co-occurred, attributing TCR associations to individual alleles was difficult. According to a later analysis, most CMV-associated TCR beta chains appeared to be HLA-restricted, and the HLA associations seemed to be driven largely by CMV exposure. In a later analysis, HLA-associated TCR beta chains were found to be more clonally expanded and to have lower generation probabilities than equally common non-associated chains. An earlier analysis of several hundred of the donors showed that most TCR beta V segments appeared in productive rearrangements either about 87% or about 30% of the time, which broadly matched IMGT annotations. V-gene and J-gene trimming of TCR beta chains was associated with a missense DCLRE1C variant in a later genetic analysis, and the association was replicated in an independent cohort.

The cohort consisted of hundreds of healthy bone marrow donors. Cohort members were all nominally healthy when sampled, although unrecorded immune exposures were likely present. The donor was CMV seronegative and was included in the group of 352 seronegative cohort members. A peripheral blood sample was provided by each donor, and peripheral blood mononuclear cells were used for TCR beta sequencing. Genomic DNA extraction from the blood cell samples was performed with the Qiagen DNeasy Blood Extraction Kit. This clone was found a few times. Which antigen it targets is not known. The sample holds no much larger clone one base away, and base qualities are not on file. The library was made by the immunoSEQ multiplex PCR assay. A mixture of 60 forward primers for TCR Vbeta segments and 13 reverse primers for TCR Jbeta segments was used in the multiplex PCR. A multiplex PCR assay on genomic DNA amplified the CDR3 region of rearranged TCR beta genes. The Illumina HiSeq System was used to sequence the amplified TCR beta libraries as 87-base-pair reads. Processing in the source paper ran as follows. Across the 670 or so repertoires, a later analysis counted some 80 million unique TCR beta chains, 9 million to 14 million of which were shared by at least two donors. A nearest-neighbor algorithm error-corrected the raw reads and collapsed the reads into unique sequences, merging closely related sequences to remove PCR and sequencing errors. CDR3 sequences were aligned to IMGT reference sequences to assign V, D and J gene segments. For a sequence to be retained, at least a six-nucleotide match to both a V gene segment and a J gene segment was required. A rearrangement was called productive if the CDR3 had no stop codons and remained in frame with V and J, and every other rearrangement was called non-productive. CDR3 was defined according to IMGT convention as the region running from the second conserved V-encoded cysteine to the conserved J-encoded phenylalanine. Sequences without an unambiguous match to a single V gene segment were excluded from the earlier analysis of almost 600 of the donors. In an earlier analysis of around 590 of the donors, a V segment was called functional when productive rearrangements were above 56.7%, and segregating when the standard deviation between donors exceeded 5%. A statistical classification framework was developed to diagnose cytomegalovirus status using the catalog of TCR beta chain sequences. V and J gene assignment, in a later analysis, came from comparing TCR nucleotide sequences with IMGT/GENE-DB human TR gene sequences. A later analysis assigned CDR3 sequences and most-parsimonious VDJ recombination scenarios with the TCRdist pipeline. In a later analysis, every TCR beta chain was defined by the combination of its CDR3 amino acid sequence and its V-gene family, and reads without a unique V-gene family were dropped. In a later analysis, 550 to 650 highly shared, low-generation-probability nucleotide sequences were removed to address suspected cross-contamination and a sequencing artifact. For each public chain, a later analysis derived a clonal expansion index from normalized ranks of inferred template counts within each repertoire. In a later analysis, generation probabilities were computed with a VDJ recombination model fitted to out-of-frame rearrangements, and the resulting probabilities were checked against IGoR. In a later analysis, hypergeometric tests were used to score TCR-TCR, TCR-HLA and TCR-CMV co-occurrence, with a repertoire-size bias correction applied to TCR pairs. To estimate false discovery rates, a later analysis permuted the HLA or CMV assignments 20 times. In a later analysis, co-occurring TCRs were grouped using DBSCAN, and TCRdist sequence similarity was added for clustering within HLA-allele-positive subsets. Repertoires with fewer than 30,000 or more than 120,000 public chains were left out of co-occurrence clustering, as were five repertoires with anomalous nucleotide sharing. The table comes from immuneACCESS by way of TCRdb, which keeps in-frame sequences with V and J called. Part of the clones is missing from these tables; in studies checked, under half for an unresolved V gene and the rest for unknown reasons. That table furnishes V, J and clone size, whereas the DNA furnished D and trimming. The sample table records about 210,000 clones; approximately 86% of these occur just once. The leading ten clones occupy approximately 1.1% of the sample.

CDR1 LNHDA and CDR2 SQIVND are derived from the germline V gene (reference sequence). CDR3 length: 14 amino acids, cysteine to phenylalanine. The entry retains the CDR3 DNA only, 42 bases that are in frame from base 1. V is reduced by 4 bases and J by 8 bases, leaving a spacing of 15 bases between them. Material for sequencing was PBMCs. The chain links TRBV19 with TRBJ2-1; a tentative D match to TRBD1 spans 6 bases. The receptor was derived from a boy younger than 10 in good health and CMV-seronegative. For the CDR3, the sequence is CASSNDRFGHEQFF. The nucleotide sequence reads as follows: TGTGCCAGTAGTAATGACAGGTTTGGTCATGAGCAGTTCTTC.